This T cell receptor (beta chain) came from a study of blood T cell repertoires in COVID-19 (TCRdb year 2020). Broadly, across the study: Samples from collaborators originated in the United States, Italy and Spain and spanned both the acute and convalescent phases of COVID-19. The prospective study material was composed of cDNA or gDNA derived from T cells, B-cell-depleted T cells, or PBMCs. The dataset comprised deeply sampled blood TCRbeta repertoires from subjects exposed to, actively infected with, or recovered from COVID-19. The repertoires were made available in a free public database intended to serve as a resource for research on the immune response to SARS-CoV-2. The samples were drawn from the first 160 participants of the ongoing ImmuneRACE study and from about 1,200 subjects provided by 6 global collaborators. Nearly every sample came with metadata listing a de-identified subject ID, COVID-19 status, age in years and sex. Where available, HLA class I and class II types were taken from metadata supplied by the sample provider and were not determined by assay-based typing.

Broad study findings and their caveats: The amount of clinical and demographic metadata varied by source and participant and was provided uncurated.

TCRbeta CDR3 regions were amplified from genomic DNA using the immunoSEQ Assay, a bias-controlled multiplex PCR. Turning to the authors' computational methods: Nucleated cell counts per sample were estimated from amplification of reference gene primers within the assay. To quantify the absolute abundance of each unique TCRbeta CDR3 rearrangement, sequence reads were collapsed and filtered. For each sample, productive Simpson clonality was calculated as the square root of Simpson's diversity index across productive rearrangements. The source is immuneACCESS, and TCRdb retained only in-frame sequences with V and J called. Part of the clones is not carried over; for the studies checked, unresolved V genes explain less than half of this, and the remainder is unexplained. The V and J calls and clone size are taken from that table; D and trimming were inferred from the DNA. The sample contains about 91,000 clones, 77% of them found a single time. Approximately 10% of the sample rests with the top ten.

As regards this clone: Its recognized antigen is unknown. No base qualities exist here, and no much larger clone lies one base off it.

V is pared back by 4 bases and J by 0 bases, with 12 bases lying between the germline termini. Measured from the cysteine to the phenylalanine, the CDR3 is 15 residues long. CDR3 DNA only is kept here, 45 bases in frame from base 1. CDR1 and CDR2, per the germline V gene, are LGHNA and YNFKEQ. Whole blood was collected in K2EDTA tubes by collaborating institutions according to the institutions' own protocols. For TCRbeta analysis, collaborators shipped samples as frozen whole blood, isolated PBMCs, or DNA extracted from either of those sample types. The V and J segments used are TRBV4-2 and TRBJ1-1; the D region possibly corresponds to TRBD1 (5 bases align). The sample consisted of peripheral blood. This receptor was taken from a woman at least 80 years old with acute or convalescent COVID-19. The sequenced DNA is TGTGCCAGCAGCCCACGGACACGACTGAACACTGAAGCTTTCTTT. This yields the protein CASSPRTRLNTEAFF.